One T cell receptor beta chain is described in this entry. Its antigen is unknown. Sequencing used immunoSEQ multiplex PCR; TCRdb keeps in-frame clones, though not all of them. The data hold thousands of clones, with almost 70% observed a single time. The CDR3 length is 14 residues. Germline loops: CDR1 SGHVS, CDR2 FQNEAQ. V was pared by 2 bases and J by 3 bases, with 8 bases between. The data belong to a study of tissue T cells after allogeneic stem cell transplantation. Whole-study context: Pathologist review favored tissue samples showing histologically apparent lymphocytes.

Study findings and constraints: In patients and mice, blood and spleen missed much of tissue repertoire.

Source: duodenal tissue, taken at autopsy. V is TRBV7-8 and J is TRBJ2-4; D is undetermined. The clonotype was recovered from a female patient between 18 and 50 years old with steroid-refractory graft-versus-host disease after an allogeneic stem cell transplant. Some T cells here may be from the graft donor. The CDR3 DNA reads TGTGCCAGCAGCTTAAGGCCGGGCAAAAACATTCAGTACTTC. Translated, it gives CASSLRPGKNIQYF.